The entry below gives a single T cell receptor beta chain sequence along with its context. Its target is not known. Germline is not matched at one junction end, which may reflect a read error. Germline values: CDR1 SGHNT, CDR2 YENEEA. The CDR3 has 16 amino acids. This entry belongs to a study of OX40 agonist ivuxolimab in advanced cancers. Whole-study context: Patients in the trial were receiving intravenous ivuxolimab every 2 weeks, at doses of 0.01 to 10 mg/kg. Aged roughly 20 to 85 with a mean of 60 years, they were around 83% male. Regarding the study as a whole: Circulating CD4+ and CD8+ T cells showed clonal expansion by week 6 at 0.1 to 3.0 mg/kg. Low normalized clonal expansion also occurred in some nonresponding patients.

Assay: immunoSEQ multiplex PCR; the TCRdb copy retains only in-frame clones and omits some. The repertoire holds 50,000 to 65,000 clones, with 82% as singletons. The V call is TRBV11-3, the J call TRBJ1-1; D remains unclear. The input for sequencing was CD4+ or CD8+ T cells sorted from blood, taken in a trial of the OX40 agonist ivuxolimab. The clonotype originates from an adult with an advanced solid tumor such as melanoma, head and neck, liver or kidney cancer. The CDR3 spells CASSLEAGRPNAEAFF. For the CDR3, the DNA is TGTGCCAGCAGCTTAGAAGCAGGCCGGCCGAACGCTGAAGCTTTCTTT.